This T cell receptor (beta chain) came from a study of blood T cell repertoires in COVID-19. Study-level information: Donors of Cohort 3 who recovered were those that had two negative PCRs, clearance, or symptom resolution. Sources were T cells, B-cell-depleted T cells, or PBMCs; the material itself was cDNA or gDNA.

Sequencing used immunoSEQ multiplex PCR; TCRdb keeps in-frame clones, though not all of them. The table lists some 330,000 clones, around 87% of them singletons. Sample: PBMCs or T cells enriched from blood (not recorded which). The TCR comes from a man in his forties or fifties in a cohort exposed to, infected with or recovered from COVID-19 (not recorded which).

The CDR3 sequence: CASRGVAGGPGADTQYF. The CDR3 DNA is TGCGCCAGCAGGGGAGTAGCGGGAGGGCCTGGGGCAGATACGCAGTATTTT. The chain combines TRBV10-2 with TRBJ2-3; TRBD2 agrees at 11 bases. Germline V gene sequence: CDR1 WSHSY, CDR2 SAAADI. Trimming cost V 6 bases and J 4 bases; bases outside gene matches: 12. CDR3 length equals 17 residues.